This T cell receptor (beta chain) was documented in a study of radiotherapy plus CTLA-4 blockade in lung cancer. Libraries were prepared by immunoSEQ multiplex PCR; TCRdb keeps only in-frame clonotypes and omits some of them. The sample lists about 51,000 clones; roughly three quarters were seen once. CDR1 MNHEY and CDR2 SVGAGI come from the germline V gene. The CDR3 extends over 13 amino acids. V lost 5 bases and J lost 8; bases outside the gene matches: 6. The gene calls are TRBV6-5 and TRBJ1-2, with TRBD1 matching over 9 bases. The TCR originated in a human donor with non-small cell lung cancer who had a complete response to radiotherapy plus ipilimumab. The sequences come from peripheral blood, collected from a patient treated with radiotherapy plus ipilimumab. The CDR3 bases are TGTGCCAGCAGTAAACAGGGGGCGGGCGGCTACACCTTC. Amino acids: CASSKQGAGGYTF.